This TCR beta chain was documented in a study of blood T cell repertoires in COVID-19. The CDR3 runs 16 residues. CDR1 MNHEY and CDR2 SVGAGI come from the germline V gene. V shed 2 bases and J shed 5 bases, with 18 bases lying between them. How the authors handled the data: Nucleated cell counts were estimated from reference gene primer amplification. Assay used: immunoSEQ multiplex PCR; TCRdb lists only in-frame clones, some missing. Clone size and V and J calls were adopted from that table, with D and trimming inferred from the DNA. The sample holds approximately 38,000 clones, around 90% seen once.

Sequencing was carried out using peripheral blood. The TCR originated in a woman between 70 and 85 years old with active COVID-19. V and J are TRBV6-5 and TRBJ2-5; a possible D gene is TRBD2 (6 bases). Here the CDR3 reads CASSYSASIGGETQYF. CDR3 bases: TGTGCCAGCAGTTACAGTGCTAGCATCGGAGGGGAGACCCAGTACTTC.